This T cell receptor (beta chain) was profiled in a study of EBV T-cell therapy then PD-1 blockade in nasopharyngeal carcinoma. This clone was found once. Its antigen is not known. Treatment given: AdE1-LMPpoly-expanded autologous EBV-specific T-cell therapy followed by anti-PD-1 nivolumab. Germline CDR1 is GTSNPN and CDR2 is SVGIG (reference sequence). V was pared by 0 bases and J by 5 bases, with 6 bases of the junction left unmatched. This CDR3 has 14 amino acids. Sequencing was performed with immunoSEQ multiplex PCR; in TCRdb, only in-frame clones are kept and a portion is missing. This table holds under 25,000 clones, almost 85% found once.

Sample: CD8+ T cells from blood, taken at day 33 from a patient whose treatment included autologous EBV-specific T cells and nivolumab. This sequence originates from a man aged 40-49 years with nasopharyngeal carcinoma. V and J are TRBV30 and TRBJ2-7; 8 bases agree with TRBD1. CDR3 loop: CAWSVGQGVHEQYF. The CDR3 region has the DNA TGTGCCTGGAGTGTCGGACAGGGCGTCCACGAGCAGTACTTC.